This T cell receptor (beta chain) was sequenced during a study of shared clonotypes between healthy human individuals. The study, taken as a whole, reports: Naive subsets typically showed greater estimated richness than memory subsets.

Regarding this clone: What it binds is unknown.

The V end was cut by 5 bases, the J end by 4 bases, with 9 bases between. This CDR3 has 12 amino acids. Germline CDR1 MNHNS, CDR2 SASEGT. Here immunoSEQ multiplex PCR was the method, and the copy in TCRdb shows in-frame clones only, minus some. The sample lists millions of clones, 90% to 95% occurring once. The chain uses TRBV6-1 and TRBJ2-7, with D hard to call. The sequence derives from a man younger than 30 in good health. Sample: naive CD4+ T cells sorted from blood. Subset in this sample: CD45RA+ positively selected. The CDR3 spells CASSQVGYEQYF. In DNA, the CDR3 is TGTGCCAGCAGTCAGGTTGGGTACGAGCAGTACTTC.